This entry features one T cell receptor beta chain sequence. The second PCR ran about 6 to 12 cycles with a sample-barcoded 5' primer and J-beta primers. TCRdb passed the 5' RACE reads through MiXCR, listing each CDR3 protein once. This table has 950,000 to 1,200,000 distinct CDR3 sequences, around two fifths appearing once. This CDR3 spans 15 amino acids. Germline V CDR1 and CDR2: MNHNS, SASEGT. The sample is drawn from a study of blood T cells in healthy people across ages. The TCR sequence derives from a man younger than 35 in good health. Sequencing was carried out using blood. This chain uses TRBV6-1 with TRBJ2-4; 7 nucleotides line up with TRBD1. The J call could be wrong; TRBJ2-7 is a better fit for the DNA end. CDR3 DNA sequence: TGTGCCAGCAGTGAACCGGACAGGTTAACCTACGAGCAGTACTTC. Amino acids: CASSEPDRLTYEQYF.